Listed below are T cell receptor beta chains from one sample, sequenced in a study of blood T cell repertoires in COVID-19. Profiling relied on immunoSEQ multiplex PCR, and the TCRdb table lists in-frame clones only, not all of them. In the table there are 130,000 to 150,000 clones, around 83% of which are singletons. Sequencing was carried out using peripheral blood. Receptors were obtained from a woman older than 75 with acute or convalescent COVID-19. Each CDR3 is given without its conserved first and last residue.

v_gene: TRBV5-6
j_gene: TRBJ1-1
len: 12
CDR3aa: ASSLIPGNTEAF

v_gene: TRBV5-1
j_gene: TRBJ2-7
len: 10
CDR3aa: ASSRVGTEQY

v_gene: TRBV7-2
j_gene: TRBJ1-1
len: 11
CDR3aa: ASSLQVGTEAF

v_gene: TRBV19
j_gene: TRBJ1-2
len: 13
CDR3aa: ASSISGRENYGYT

v_gene: TRBV29-1
j_gene: TRBJ1-4
len: 12
CDR3aa: SVTRTGFNEKLF

v_gene: TRBV7-8
j_gene: TRBJ1-1
len: 14
CDR3aa: ASSEQGAHMNTEAF

v_gene: TRBV18
j_gene: TRBJ2-4
len: 11
CDR3aa: ASSAGTENIQY

v_gene: TRBV5-1
j_gene: TRBJ2-7
len: 12
CDR3aa: ASSLGTRRYEQY

v_gene: TRBV5-4
j_gene: TRBJ2-1
len: 11
CDR3aa: ASSLASYNEQF

v_gene: TRBV7-2
j_gene: TRBJ2-7
len: 13
CDR3aa: ASSFNSQGHREQY

v_gene: TRBV25-1
j_gene: TRBJ2-1
len: 14
CDR3aa: ASSDTSGASVDEQF

v_gene: TRBV7-9
j_gene: TRBJ1-2
len: 12
CDR3aa: ASSLGRGNYGYT

v_gene: TRBV19
j_gene: TRBJ2-7
len: 12
CDR3aa: ASMAAAESYEQY

v_gene: TRBV7-9
j_gene: TRBJ1-1
len: 11
CDR3aa: ASSTTGNTEAF

v_gene: TRBV2
j_gene: TRBJ2-2
len: 13
CDR3aa: ASRPRGKNTGELF

v_gene: TRBV7-6
j_gene: TRBJ2-3
len: 15
CDR3aa: ASSLEPGQGRTDTQY

v_gene: TRBV4-2
j_gene: TRBJ1-1
len: 12
CDR3aa: ASSKTGGGTEAF

v_gene: TRBV27
j_gene: TRBJ2-4
len: 11
CDR3aa: ASSLLAKNIQY

v_gene: TRBV11-2
j_gene: TRBJ2-7
len: 12
CDR3aa: ASSLESRWSEQY

v_gene: TRBV7-6
j_gene: TRBJ2-3
len: 14
CDR3aa: ASSLDGTRASDTQY

v_gene: TRBV4-2
j_gene: TRBJ1-2
len: 16
CDR3aa: ASSQADRGHISSYGYT

v_gene: TRBV10-3
j_gene: TRBJ2-5
len: 11
CDR3aa: ATRTVSRETQY

v_gene: TRBV9
j_gene: TRBJ1-1
len: 14
CDR3aa: ASSAEQGVGDTEAF

v_gene: TRBV11-2
j_gene: TRBJ2-1
len: 10
CDR3aa: ASSYRGNEQF

v_gene: TRBV10-3
j_gene: TRBJ2-2
len: 15
CDR3aa: AISGRSSGVKARELF

v_gene: TRBV29-1
j_gene: TRBJ2-7
len: 11
CDR3aa: SVGQAVSYEQY

v_gene: TRBV7-3
j_gene: TRBJ2-1
len: 13
CDR3aa: ASSLLGQGLNEQF

v_gene: TRBV19
j_gene: TRBJ1-4
len: 12
CDR3aa: ASSSGGIGEKLF

v_gene: TRBV11-2
j_gene: TRBJ2-3
len: 14
CDR3aa: ASSLGGSRRTDTQY

v_gene: TRBV5-8
j_gene: TRBJ1-1
len: 12
CDR3aa: ASNFDSTNTEAF

v_gene: TRBV5-5
j_gene: TRBJ1-2
len: 11
CDR3aa: ASNPLTVYGYT

v_gene: TRBV2
j_gene: TRBJ2-1
len: 12
CDR3aa: ASKRLQGAGEQF

v_gene: TRBV29-1
j_gene: TRBJ1-2
len: 10
CDR3aa: SGSTGVYGYT

v_gene: TRBV5-1
j_gene: TRBJ1-4
len: 13
CDR3aa: ASRLTGRSDEKLF

v_gene: TRBV5-8
j_gene: TRBJ2-3
len: 12
CDR3aa: ASSSLAGPDTQY

v_gene: TRBV7-2
j_gene: TRBJ2-5
len: 11
CDR3aa: ASSLTQGETQY

v_gene: TRBV10-3
j_gene: TRBJ2-3
len: 11
CDR3aa: AISAGDWDTQY

v_gene: TRBV9
j_gene: TRBJ1-5
len: 14
CDR3aa: ASSIPRAGCFQPQH

v_gene: TRBV4-2
j_gene: TRBJ1-1
len: 11
CDR3aa: ASSPSRGTEAF

v_gene: TRBV7-2
j_gene: TRBJ1-5
len: 13
CDR3aa: ASSLVWTSNQPQH

v_gene: TRBV19
j_gene: TRBJ1-1
len: 12
CDR3aa: ASSTGQALTEAF

v_gene: TRBV6-2/TRBV6-3
j_gene: TRBJ2-1
len: 13
CDR3aa: ASSYPNRGVGEQF

v_gene: TRBV29-1
j_gene: TRBJ1-1
len: 12
CDR3aa: SVEVGGPNTEAF

v_gene: TRBV10-3
j_gene: TRBJ1-2
len: 13
CDR3aa: AVTAGTGLLGGYT

v_gene: TRBV6-5
j_gene: TRBJ1-2
len: 13
CDR3aa: ASSPGGQGAGGYT

v_gene: TRBV15
j_gene: TRBJ2-1
len: 14
CDR3aa: ATSRGLGGEGTPQF

v_gene: TRBV9
j_gene: TRBJ2-2
len: 13
CDR3aa: ASSGQSLNTGELF

v_gene: TRBV27
j_gene: TRBJ1-6
len: 11
CDR3aa: ASSAQGISPLH

v_gene: TRBV5-1
j_gene: TRBJ1-4
len: 16
CDR3aa: ASSLSSTGPGDNEKLF

v_gene: TRBV27
j_gene: TRBJ1-2
len: 11
CDR3aa: ASAPPGNYGYT

v_gene: TRBV5-1
j_gene: TRBJ1-5
len: 13
CDR3aa: ASSLASGSNQPQH

v_gene: TRBV18
j_gene: TRBJ1-2
len: 13
CDR3aa: ASSPPSTGTVGYT

v_gene: TRBV7-2
j_gene: TRBJ1-2
len: 11
CDR3aa: ASSPDRGAGYT

v_gene: TRBV18
j_gene: TRBJ1-1
len: 17
CDR3aa: ASSPLAGTGVKKGTEAF

v_gene: TRBV19
j_gene: TRBJ1-4
len: 13
CDR3aa: ASSPVWGGFEKLF

v_gene: TRBV9
j_gene: TRBJ1-4
len: 13
CDR3aa: ASSVRSGSNEKLF

v_gene: TRBV3-1/TRBV3-2
j_gene: TRBJ1-1
len: 12
CDR3aa: ASSGRTGLTEAF

v_gene: TRBV9
j_gene: TRBJ1-3
len: 17
CDR3aa: ASSVAGTGETKPGNTIY

v_gene: TRBV19
j_gene: TRBJ2-7
len: 13
CDR3aa: ASSIGGQGAYEQY

v_gene: TRBV28
j_gene: TRBJ1-2
len: 10
CDR3aa: ASSLWSDGYT